The present T cell receptor beta chain was sequenced within a study of T cell responses to AZD1222 COVID-19 vaccine. This CDR3 is 19 amino acids long. Germline V gene lookup returns CDR1 LNHDA and CDR2 SQIVND (reference sequence). V shed 7 bases and J 0 bases; nucleotides not matched to a gene: 16. The assay was immunoSEQ multiplex PCR, and TCRdb's table has in-frame clones only and misses some. The table lists under 80,000 clones, about 81% of them singletons, with 26% in the top ten. The sample here was peripheral blood, taken 28 days after the second AZD1222 dose. The V and J genes are TRBV19 and TRBJ2-1; 9 bases map to TRBD2. The sequence was obtained from an adult who received the AZD1222 COVID-19 vaccine. CDR3 sequence: CASKRTSERYANSYNEQFF. The CDR3 bases are TGTGCCAGTAAACGGACTAGCGAGCGATACGCGAACTCCTACAATGAGCAGTTCTTC.